A single sample is the source of the 9 T cell receptor beta chains below, sequenced in a study of beta chain features in type 1 diabetes. The isolated RNA, all of it, was reverse transcribed, so expressed TCRB transcripts were what got sequenced. The data were produced by immunoSEQ multiplex PCR, yet TCRdb's version contains in-frame clones alone and is incomplete. This table holds about 900,000 clones, 17% found once. Input material: naive CD4+ T cells from blood. The source of these receptors is a woman younger than 30 in good health.

V is TRBV5-5 and J is TRBJ1-2, with a possible D match to TRBD1 (6 bases). The CDR3 has 16 amino acids. Germline-derived CDR1 and CDR2 are SGHKS and YYEKEE (reference sequence). V was trimmed by 0 bases and J by 0 bases, leaving 12 bases between them. The CDR3, as DNA: TGTGCCAGCAGCTTGGGGCCGACAGGAGCTAACTATGGCTACACCTTC. Translating it yields CASSLGPTGANYGYTF.

This clone turned up a few times. This chain joins TRBV7-2 and TRBJ1-5; unclear D gene. CDR3 length: 13 residues. Germline-derived CDR1 and CDR2 are SGHTA and FQGNSA. The germline V and J ends were trimmed by 4 bases and 7 bases, with 11 bases remaining between them. The CDR3 sequence is CASSYQEGQPQHF. The CDR3 nucleotides are TGTGCCAGCAGCTACCAGGAAGGACAGCCCCAGCATTTT. Together with reference TRBV7-2 and TRBJ1-5, the CDR3 gives the full variable domain: GAGVSQSPSNKVTEKGKDVELRCDPISGHTALYWYRQSLGQGLEFLIYFQGNSAPDKSGLPSDRFSAERTGGSVSTLTIQRTQQEDSAVYLCASSYQEGQPQHFGDGTRLSIL.

This clone was counted only a few times. The V gene is TRBV5-6, the J gene TRBJ2-7, with 10 bases fitting TRBD2. Germline CDR1 SGHDT, CDR2 YYEEEE. The trim removed 5 bases at V and 1 base at J, leaving 9 bases unmatched. This CDR3 contains 16 residues. The CDR3 spells CASRRRLAGRSYEQYF. The CDR3 bases are TGTGCCAGCAGACGTAGACTAGCGGGTAGGTCCTACGAGCAGTACTTC.

Concerning this clone itself: Other DNA sequences in the same sample also yield this CDR3. The chain couples TRBV5-1 to TRBJ2-3, with D perhaps TRBD2 (5 bases). Trimming pared 4 bases from V and 4 bases from J, leaving 7 bases between. The CDR3 consists of 12 residues. Looked up from germline, CDR1 is SGHRS and CDR2 is YFSETQ. The CDR3 nucleotides read TGCGCCAGCAGCCTGGGAGCAGATACGCAGTATTTT. Amino acid sequence: CASSLGADTQYF.

This clone was observed a few times. This sequence joins TRBV7-2 and TRBJ1-2; a possible D gene is TRBD1 (6 bases). Germline CDR1 is SGHTA and CDR2 is FQGNSA. This CDR3 has 16 amino acids. Trimming shortened V by 7 bases and J by 1 base, and 19 bases separated the two germline ends. The CDR3 sequence is CASTTLTGTLNYGYTF. The CDR3 coding sequence is TGTGCCAGCACCACTCTCACAGGGACTCTTAACTATGGCTACACCTTC.

The chain is built from TRBV28 and TRBJ2-7; the D gene is possibly TRBD2 (6 bases). This CDR3 spans 15 amino acids. The V end lost 1 base, the J end lost 2 bases, and 12 bases lay between the germline ends. Germline loops: CDR1 MDHEN, CDR2 SYDVKM. Here the CDR3 DNA reads TGTGCCAGCAGTTTATCAGGAGGGAAGGCCTACGAGCAGTACTTC. Translating it yields CASSLSGGKAYEQYF.

The chain uses TRBV6-5 and TRBJ2-1; D remains unclear. This CDR3 is 14 amino acids long. Germline V gives CDR1 MNHEY, CDR2 SVGAGI. The V end was cut by 2 bases, the J end by 3 bases, with 8 bases between. CDR3 nucleotides: TGTGCCAGCAGTTACGGGATAAGCTACAATGAGCAGTTCTTC. Amino acids: CASSYGISYNEQFF.

This clone has a handful of counts. The chain joins TRBV4-2 to TRBJ2-5; D possibly corresponds to TRBD1 (6 bases). CDR1 is LGHNA, CDR2 YNFKEQ, per germline. The V gene lost 0 bases and the J gene lost 7 bases, with 15 bases spanning the gap. This CDR3 has 15 amino acids. CDR3 amino acids: CASSQEKTGWGTQYF. CDR3 sequence (DNA): TGTGCCAGCAGCCAAGAGAAGACAGGATGGGGGACCCAGTACTTC.

The chain carries TRBV28 and TRBJ2-1; weak D call: TRBD2 (5 bases). In germline, CDR1 is MDHEN, CDR2 SYDVKM. The V gene lost 4 bases and the J gene lost 14 bases, with 21 bases spanning the gap. The CDR3 spans 14 residues. The CDR3 here is CASSSAAGIPGKFF. Here the CDR3 DNA reads TGTGCCAGCAGTTCAGCAGCCGGGATTCCTGGGAAGTTCTTC.